The 6 T cell receptor beta chains below come from one sample, sequenced in a study of quantifying T cell responses using KT2 cells. Background on the study: RNA was reverse transcribed with TCR alpha and beta constant-region primers.

An oligo carrying a UMI was ligated to the cDNA 3' end. An equimolar mix of RC1.1 and RC1.2 primed the beta chain across TRBC1 and TRBC2. One entry per CDR3 protein, called by TCRdb with MiXCR from the UMI-ligation and nested PCR reads. This table holds some 50,000 distinct CDR3 sequences, about 9.9% found once. The sequenced sample consisted of PBMCs spiked with cells of the T cell clone KT2. These receptors were taken from a human donor.

This clonotype was counted many times. The genes are TRBV29-1 and TRBJ2-1; D is undetermined. Trimming stripped 7 bases from V and 0 bases from J, with 13 bases between. From germline, CDR1 is SQVTM and CDR2 ANQGSEA. The CDR3 extends over 14 amino acids. The CDR3, as DNA: TGCAGCGAAACTACCTCTAGCTCCTACAATGAGCAGTTCTTC. It translates to CSETTSSSYNEQFF.

The gene calls are TRBV4-3 and TRBJ1-1, with 10 bases matching TRBD1. This CDR3 region has 15 residues. Trimming removed 4 bases from V and 8 bases from J; junction bases left unmatched: 10. CDR1 and CDR2 (germline): LGHNA, YSLEER. The CDR3 loop reads CASSRHPGQGTEAFF. The CDR3 DNA sequence: TGCGCCAGCAGCCGGCACCCGGGACAGGGGACAGAAGCTTTCTTT.

By sample fraction, this clonotype is medium-sized. The V and J genes are TRBV24-1 and TRBJ2-1; D might be TRBD1 (5 bases). The CDR3 totals 13 residues. Germline CDR1 reads KGHDR; CDR2 reads SFDVKD. Deletions cut 9 bases from V and 9 bases from J, with 17 bases between. The CDR3 DNA is TGTGCCACCGCGGCGCAGGGCACAGGTGAGCAGTTCTTC. It specifies CATAAQGTGEQFF.

The chain employs TRBV29-1 and TRBJ1-2; D ambiguous. Trimming pared 5 bases from V and 0 bases from J, leaving 10 bases between. The germline CDR1 and CDR2 sequences are SQVTM and ANQGSEA. This CDR3 is built from 13 residues. This CDR3 reads CSVPDPTNYGYTF. The CDR3, as DNA: TGCAGCGTTCCAGACCCCACTAACTATGGCTACACCTTC.

This clonotype was detected many times. The genes are TRBV5-1 and TRBJ2-7; TRBD2 aligns across 8 bases. CDR1 SGHRS and CDR2 YFSETQ come from the germline V gene. The J segment lost 2 bases and the V segment lost 1 base, leaving 5 bases of the junction unmatched. The CDR3 runs to 15 residues. This CDR3 reads CASSLNPGGAYEQYF. The CDR3 nucleotides read TGCGCCAGCAGCTTGAATCCGGGGGGGGCCTACGAGCAGTACTTC.

This rearrangement joins TRBV3-1 to TRBJ2-7; unclear D gene. Germline V gene lookup returns CDR1 LGHDT and CDR2 YNNKEL (reference sequence). Trimming cost V 1 base and J 3 bases, with 7 bases left between them. CDR3 size: 13 residues. CDR3 sequence reads: CASSQGVSYEQYF. The CDR3 region has the DNA TGTGCCAGCAGCCAAGGCGTAAGCTACGAGCAGTACTTC.